This TCR beta chain was documented in a study of a mutant IDH1 vaccine in newly diagnosed glioma. Study background: The treated group averaged approximately 42 years old and was around 62% male, roughly 38% female.

CDR1 is SQVTM, CDR2 ANQGSEA, per germline. This CDR3 has 14 amino acids. The V gene end was trimmed by 3 bases and the J gene end by 9 bases; junction bases not matched to a gene: 5. Data came from immunoSEQ multiplex PCR; TCRdb stores just in-frame clones and leaves some out. The repertoire includes over 20,000 clones, approximately 79% of them detected once, and around 7.5% sits in the top ten. Time point described: week 11, during vaccination. It was 300 ug of mutant IDH1 20-mer peptide that made up each vaccine dose, given with topical imiquimod. New astrocytomas of WHO grade 3 or 4 that were IDH1-mutant and ATRX-lost were found in the donors. Points on this clone: Its antigen is still unknown.

This sample comprised PBMCs, obtained from a glioma patient whose treatment included an IDH1 peptide vaccine. The TCR was taken from a man in his forties with glioma. The genes are TRBV29-1 and TRBJ2-1, with TRBD2 identical over 13 bases. CDR3 in amino acids: CSVDLLAGGTEQFF. CDR3 DNA: TGCAGCGTTGATTTACTAGCGGGAGGGACTGAGCAGTTCTTC.